These T cell receptor beta chains were read from a single sample in a study of PD-1 blockade in classical Hodgkin lymphoma. Assay: immunoSEQ multiplex PCR; the TCRdb copy retains only in-frame clones and omits some. The data contain about 64,000 clones, around 90% of them singletons. Sequencing used peripheral blood mononuclear cells (PBMCs), obtained before the fourth cycle of nivolumab. All receptors derive from a human donor with classical Hodgkin lymphoma. The CDR3 runs from the conserved cysteine through the conserved F or W. A D gene is named only where the DNA matches it firmly. Clone size is shown for a subset of rows, as once, few, many or a class of expanded clone.

v_call: TRBV5-6; clone_size: .; d_call: TRBD2; j_call: TRBJ2-7; cdr3_aa: CASSLGTSGEEQYF; cdr3_nt: TGTGCCAGCAGCTTAGGGACTAGCGGGGAAGAGCAGTACTTC
v_call: TRBV5-1; clone_size: once; d_call: .; j_call: TRBJ2-7; cdr3_aa: CASSPNPQGNGYEQYF; cdr3_nt: TGCGCCAGCAGCCCCAACCCTCAGGGAAACGGCTACGAGCAGTACTTC
v_call: TRBV30; clone_size: .; d_call: TRBD2; j_call: TRBJ2-5; cdr3_aa: CAWREGLAGGRGLQETQYF; cdr3_nt: TGTGCCTGGAGAGAAGGGCTAGCGGGAGGGCGGGGGCTCCAAGAGACCCAGTACTTC
v_call: TRBV5-6; clone_size: .; d_call: .; j_call: TRBJ2-5; cdr3_aa: CASSLQLQETQYF; cdr3_nt: TGTGCCAGCAGCTTGCAACTTCAAGAGACCCAGTACTTC
v_call: TRBV4-1; clone_size: .; d_call: TRBD2; j_call: TRBJ2-2; cdr3_aa: CASSQSTSGSRGELFF; cdr3_nt: TGCGCCAGCAGCCAATCGACTAGCGGGAGTCGCGGGGAGCTGTTTTTT
v_call: TRBV2; clone_size: .; d_call: TRBD1; j_call: TRBJ2-3; cdr3_aa: CASSDRDRGSTDTQYF; cdr3_nt: TGTGCCAGCAGTGACCGCGACAGGGGGAGCACAGATACGCAGTATTTT
v_call: TRBV7-9; clone_size: .; d_call: TRBD1; j_call: TRBJ2-1; cdr3_aa: CASSLGPGQGRNEQFF; cdr3_nt: TGTGCCAGCAGCTTAGGTCCGGGACAGGGTAGGAATGAGCAGTTCTTC
v_call: TRBV2; clone_size: .; d_call: .; j_call: TRBJ2-7; cdr3_aa: CASSELTGGPYEQYF; cdr3_nt: TGTGCCAGCAGTGAATTGACCGGGGGGCCCTACGAGCAGTACTTC
v_call: TRBV5-4; clone_size: .; d_call: TRBD2; j_call: TRBJ2-7; cdr3_aa: CASSAGTSGRAPQYF; cdr3_nt: TGTGCCAGCAGCGCAGGGACTAGCGGGAGGGCTCCGCAGTACTTC
v_call: TRBV28; clone_size: once; d_call: .; j_call: TRBJ2-2; cdr3_aa: CASHLRQNTGELFF; cdr3_nt: TGTGCCAGCCACCTCCGGCAGAACACCGGGGAGCTGTTTTTT
v_call: TRBV10-3; clone_size: .; d_call: TRBD1; j_call: TRBJ2-2; cdr3_aa: CAVTGTGNTGELFF; cdr3_nt: TGTGCCGTCACCGGGACAGGGAACACCGGGGAGCTGTTTTTT
v_call: TRBV28; clone_size: .; d_call: TRBD2; j_call: TRBJ2-1; cdr3_aa: CASTHSGRTYNEQFF; cdr3_nt: TGTGCCAGCACCCATAGCGGGAGGACCTACAATGAGCAGTTCTTC
v_call: TRBV18; clone_size: .; d_call: .; j_call: TRBJ2-1; cdr3_aa: CASSPWLGDNEQFF; cdr3_nt: TGTGCCAGCTCACCTTGGCTCGGAGACAATGAGCAGTTCTTC
v_call: TRBV27; clone_size: .; d_call: TRBD1; j_call: TRBJ1-1; cdr3_aa: CASSPTGRNTEAFF; cdr3_nt: TGTGCCAGCAGTCCGACAGGGAGGAACACTGAAGCTTTCTTT
v_call: TRBV28; clone_size: .; d_call: .; j_call: TRBJ1-5; cdr3_aa: CASRGFSNQPQHF; cdr3_nt: TGTGCCAGCAGGGGTTTTAGCAATCAGCCCCAGCATTTT
v_call: TRBV7-2; clone_size: once; d_call: .; j_call: TRBJ2-2; cdr3_aa: CASSLVGGTGELFF; cdr3_nt: TGTGCCAGCAGCTTAGTTGGGGGAACCGGGGAGCTGTTTTTT
v_call: TRBV7-2; clone_size: .; d_call: TRBD2; j_call: TRBJ2-1; cdr3_aa: CASSVQTGTSFIEQFF; cdr3_nt: TGTGCCAGCAGCGTACAGACCGGGACTAGTTTTATTGAGCAGTTCTTC
v_call: TRBV19; clone_size: .; d_call: TRBD1; j_call: TRBJ2-7; cdr3_aa: CASSTAGGFYEQYF; cdr3_nt: TGTGCCAGTAGTACGGCAGGGGGTTTCTACGAGCAGTACTTC
v_call: TRBV7-2; clone_size: .; d_call: .; j_call: TRBJ2-5; cdr3_aa: CASSLGGLETQYF; cdr3_nt: TGTGCCAGCAGCTTAGGGGGTCTGGAGACCCAGTACTTC
v_call: TRBV5-6; clone_size: .; d_call: .; j_call: TRBJ1-2; cdr3_aa: CASSPYPGADYGYTF; cdr3_nt: TGTGCCAGCAGCCCCTATCCAGGGGCGGACTATGGCTACACCTTC
v_call: TRBV19; clone_size: .; d_call: .; j_call: TRBJ1-1; cdr3_aa: CASRSRGDTEAFF; cdr3_nt: TGTGCCAGTAGGTCGAGGGGGGACACTGAAGCTTTCTTT
v_call: TRBV10-2; clone_size: .; d_call: .; j_call: TRBJ2-1; cdr3_aa: CASSDYNEQFF; cdr3_nt: TGCGCCAGCTCGGACTACAATGAGCAGTTCTTC
v_call: TRBV7-8; clone_size: .; d_call: TRBD1; j_call: TRBJ1-1; cdr3_aa: CASSLAATGRMNTEAFF; cdr3_nt: TGTGCCAGCAGCTTAGCGGCGACAGGGCGCATGAACACTGAAGCTTTCTTT
v_call: TRBV27; clone_size: .; d_call: TRBD2; j_call: TRBJ2-7; cdr3_aa: CASGHSGGGEQYF; cdr3_nt: TGTGCCAGCGGACATAGCGGGGGGGGCGAGCAGTACTTC
v_call: TRBV6-5; clone_size: few; d_call: TRBD1; j_call: TRBJ1-6; cdr3_aa: CASRGDRASPLHF; cdr3_nt: TGTGCCAGCAGGGGTGACAGGGCCTCACCCCTCCACTTT
v_call: TRBV10-3; clone_size: .; d_call: .; j_call: TRBJ2-5; cdr3_aa: CAISDSWAETQYF; cdr3_nt: TGTGCCATCAGTGACAGTTGGGCGGAGACCCAGTACTTC
v_call: TRBV27; clone_size: .; d_call: .; j_call: TRBJ2-2; cdr3_aa: CASTTVGAVVGELFF; cdr3_nt: TGTGCCAGCACCACTGTCGGAGCGGTTGTCGGGGAGCTGTTTTTT
v_call: TRBV4-2; clone_size: .; d_call: TRBD1; j_call: TRBJ1-4; cdr3_aa: CASSQVAGTGGPANEKLFF; cdr3_nt: TGTGCCAGCAGCCAAGTGGCCGGGACAGGTGGGCCCGCTAATGAAAAACTGTTTTTT
v_call: TRBV29-1; clone_size: .; d_call: TRBD1; j_call: TRBJ2-3; cdr3_aa: CSVERRLLGQGAPTDTQYF; cdr3_nt: TGCAGCGTTGAACGGAGGCTGTTGGGACAGGGGGCGCCGACAGATACGCAGTATTTT
v_call: TRBV4-1; clone_size: .; d_call: .; j_call: TRBJ2-7; cdr3_aa: CASSRSGSEQYF; cdr3_nt: TGCGCCAGCAGCCGAAGTGGGTCCGAGCAGTACTTC
v_call: TRBV7-9; clone_size: .; d_call: TRBD1; j_call: TRBJ1-6; cdr3_aa: CASSYSQQGQDNSPLHF; cdr3_nt: TGTGCCAGCAGCTACAGCCAACAGGGGCAAGATAATTCACCCCTCCACTTT
v_call: TRBV6-5; clone_size: .; d_call: TRBD1; j_call: TRBJ2-1; cdr3_aa: CASSTGDNEQFF; cdr3_nt: TGTGCCAGCAGTACAGGGGACAATGAGCAGTTCTTC
v_call: TRBV5-1; clone_size: .; d_call: .; j_call: TRBJ2-6; cdr3_aa: CASSLGVADGVSGANVLTF; cdr3_nt: TGCGCCAGCAGCTTGGGGGTTGCGGACGGAGTCTCTGGGGCCAACGTCCTGACTTTC
v_call: TRBV2; clone_size: .; d_call: .; j_call: TRBJ2-1; cdr3_aa: CASTEEEDVVYNEQFF; cdr3_nt: TGTGCCAGCACCGAAGAGGAGGATGTGGTATACAATGAGCAGTTCTTC
v_call: TRBV5-4; clone_size: .; d_call: TRBD1; j_call: TRBJ2-1; cdr3_aa: CASSTSTGDEQFF; cdr3_nt: TGTGCCAGCAGCACGTCGACAGGGGATGAGCAGTTCTTC
v_call: TRBV5-8; clone_size: .; d_call: .; j_call: TRBJ2-2; cdr3_aa: CASSLVLAGYTGELFF; cdr3_nt: TGTGCCAGCAGCTTGGTCCTCGCAGGGTACACCGGGGAGCTGTTTTTT
v_call: TRBV5-1; clone_size: .; d_call: TRBD1; j_call: TRBJ1-2; cdr3_aa: CASSLRTGGAYGYTF; cdr3_nt: TGCGCCAGCAGCTTGAGGACAGGGGGCGCCTATGGCTACACCTTC
v_call: TRBV4-1; clone_size: .; d_call: TRBD1; j_call: TRBJ1-2; cdr3_aa: CASSPGQGAGNYGYTF; cdr3_nt: TGCGCCAGCAGCCCCGGACAGGGGGCCGGTAACTATGGCTACACCTTC
v_call: TRBV28; clone_size: .; d_call: .; j_call: TRBJ2-3; cdr3_aa: CASRTHYVQDTQYF; cdr3_nt: TGTGCCAGCAGAACCCATTATGTCCAGGATACGCAGTATTTT
v_call: TRBV27; clone_size: .; d_call: .; j_call: TRBJ2-7; cdr3_aa: CASSPQVTQSKQYF; cdr3_nt: TGTGCCAGCAGTCCTCAGGTGACGCAAAGTAAGCAGTACTTC
v_call: TRBV5-1; clone_size: .; d_call: .; j_call: TRBJ1-1; cdr3_aa: CASSLEGHDPEAFF; cdr3_nt: TGCGCCAGCAGCTTGGAAGGTCACGACCCTGAAGCTTTCTTT
v_call: TRBV19; clone_size: .; d_call: .; j_call: TRBJ1-1; cdr3_aa: CASMEFENTEAFF; cdr3_nt: TGTGCCAGTATGGAGTTCGAGAACACTGAAGCTTTCTTT
v_call: TRBV27; clone_size: .; d_call: TRBD2; j_call: TRBJ2-1; cdr3_aa: CASSHGTSGGYNEQFF; cdr3_nt: TGTGCCAGCAGCCATGGGACTAGCGGAGGGTACAATGAGCAGTTCTTC
v_call: TRBV7-8; clone_size: few; d_call: .; j_call: TRBJ1-5; cdr3_aa: CASSLEEGPQHF; cdr3_nt: TGTGCCAGCAGCTTAGAAGAGGGGCCCCAGCATTTT
v_call: TRBV27; clone_size: .; d_call: TRBD2; j_call: TRBJ2-3; cdr3_aa: CASSPQASSGGALPDTQYF; cdr3_nt: TGTGCCAGCAGTCCCCAAGCGTCTAGCGGGGGGGCACTGCCAGATACGCAGTATTTT
v_call: TRBV6-5; clone_size: once; d_call: TRBD1; j_call: TRBJ1-2; cdr3_aa: CASSYRGGTGDGYTF; cdr3_nt: TGTGCCAGCAGTTATCGCGGGGGGACAGGGGACGGCTACACCTTC
v_call: TRBV6-4; clone_size: .; d_call: .; j_call: TRBJ1-1; cdr3_aa: CASSVYWGDTEAFF; cdr3_nt: TGTGCCAGCAGTGTCTATTGGGGGGACACTGAAGCTTTCTTT
v_call: TRBV7-6; clone_size: .; d_call: .; j_call: TRBJ2-2; cdr3_aa: CASSLTTGANTGELFF; cdr3_nt: TGTGCCAGCAGCCTAACTACGGGGGCCAACACCGGGGAGCTGTTTTTT